The clone carrying this T cell receptor (beta chain) qualifies as medium-sized. The target antigen is unknown. The sample originates from a study of T cell repertoires in cytomegalovirus infection. Study-level background: It was the public TCR beta signatures that indicated both CMV infection and matching HLA type. Study-wide findings and caveats: What dominated the ex vivo response were HLA-C-restricted CMV-specific TCR beta clonotypes.

MiXCR, applied by TCRdb to the reads, yields one record per CDR3 protein. This table holds 150,000 or so distinct CDR3 sequences, 23% found once. This CDR3 is 16 amino acids long. V lost 5 bases to trimming and J lost 5 bases; unmatched junction nucleotides: 12. The V gene's germline CDR1 is SGHNT and CDR2 YENEEA. This TCR derives from a human donor in good health (CMV status not recorded). Some clones in this sample may be carry-over from other donors' samples. Sequencing was carried out using PBMCs. The chain carries TRBV11-3 and TRBJ2-5, with TRBD2 matching over 9 bases. CDR3 in amino acids: CASSLGVAGAGETQYF. The CDR3 DNA sequence: TGTGCCAGCAGCCTGGGAGTAGCGGGAGCGGGGGAGACCCAGTACTTC. Supplemented by reference TRBV11-3 and TRBJ2-5, the full variable domain reads EAGVVQSPRYKIIEKKQPVAFWCNPISGHNTLYWYLQNLGQGPELLIRYENEEAVDDSQLPKDRFSAERLKGVDSTLKIQPAELGDSAVYLCASSLGVAGAGETQYFGPGTRLLVL.